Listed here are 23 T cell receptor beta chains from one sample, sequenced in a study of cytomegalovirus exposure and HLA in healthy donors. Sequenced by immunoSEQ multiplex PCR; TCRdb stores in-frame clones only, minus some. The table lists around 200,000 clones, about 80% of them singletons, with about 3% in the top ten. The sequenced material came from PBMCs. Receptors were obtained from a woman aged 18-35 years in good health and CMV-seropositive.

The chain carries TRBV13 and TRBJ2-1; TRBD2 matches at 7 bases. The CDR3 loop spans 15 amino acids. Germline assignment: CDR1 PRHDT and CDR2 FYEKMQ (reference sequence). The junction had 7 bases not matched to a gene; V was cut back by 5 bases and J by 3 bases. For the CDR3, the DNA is TGTGCCAGCAGCACCTGGGACTACCACTACAATGAGCAGTTCTTC. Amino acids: CASSTWDYHYNEQFF. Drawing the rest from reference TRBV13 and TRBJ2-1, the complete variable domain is AAGVIQSPRHLIKEKRETATLKCYPIPRHDTVYWYQQGPGQDPQFLISFYEKMQSDKGSIPDRFSAQQFSDYHSELNMSSLELGDSALYFCASSTWDYHYNEQFFGPGTRLTVL.

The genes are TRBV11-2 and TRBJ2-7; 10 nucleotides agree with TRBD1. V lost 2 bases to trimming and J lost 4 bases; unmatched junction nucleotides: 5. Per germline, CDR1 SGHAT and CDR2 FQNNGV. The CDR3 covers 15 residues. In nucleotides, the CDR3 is TGTGCCAGCAGCTTATTCCGGGACAGGGGTTACGAGCAGTACTTC. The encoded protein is CASSLFRDRGYEQYF.

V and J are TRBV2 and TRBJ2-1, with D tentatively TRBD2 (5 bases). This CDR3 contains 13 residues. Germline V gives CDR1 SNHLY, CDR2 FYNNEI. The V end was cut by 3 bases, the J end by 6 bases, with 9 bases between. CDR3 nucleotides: TGTGCCAGCAGTGACGGGATTGGCAATGAGCAGTTCTTC. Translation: CASSDGIGNEQFF.

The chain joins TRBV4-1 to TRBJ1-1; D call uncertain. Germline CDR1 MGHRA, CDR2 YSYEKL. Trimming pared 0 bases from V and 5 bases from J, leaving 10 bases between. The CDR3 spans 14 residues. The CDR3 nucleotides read TGCGCCAGCAGCCAAGAGGGAGGGAAGACTGAAGCTTTCTTT. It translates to CASSQEGGKTEAFF.

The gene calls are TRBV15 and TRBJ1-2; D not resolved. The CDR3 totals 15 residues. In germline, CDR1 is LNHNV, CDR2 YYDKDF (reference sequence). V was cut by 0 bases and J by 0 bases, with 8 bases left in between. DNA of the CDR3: TGTGCCACCAGCAGAGATAAGAGGACTAACTATGGCTACACCTTC. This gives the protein CATSRDKRTNYGYTF.

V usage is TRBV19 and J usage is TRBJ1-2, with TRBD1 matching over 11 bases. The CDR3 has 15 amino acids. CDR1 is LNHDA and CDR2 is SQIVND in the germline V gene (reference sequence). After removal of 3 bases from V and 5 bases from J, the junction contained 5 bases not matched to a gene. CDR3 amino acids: CASSIRGQGAYGYTF. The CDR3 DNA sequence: TGTGCCAGTAGTATCCGAGGACAGGGGGCGTATGGCTACACCTTC.

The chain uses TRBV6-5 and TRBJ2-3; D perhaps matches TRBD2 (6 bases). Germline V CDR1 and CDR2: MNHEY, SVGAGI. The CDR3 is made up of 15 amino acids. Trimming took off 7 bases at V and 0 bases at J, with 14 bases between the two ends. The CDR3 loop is CASTWDFSSTDTQYF. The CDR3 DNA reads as TGTGCCAGCACTTGGGACTTTTCTAGCACAGATACGCAGTATTTT.

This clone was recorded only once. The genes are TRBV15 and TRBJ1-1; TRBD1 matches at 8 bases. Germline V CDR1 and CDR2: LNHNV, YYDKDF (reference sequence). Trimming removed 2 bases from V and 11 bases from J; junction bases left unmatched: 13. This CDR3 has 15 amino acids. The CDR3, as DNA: TGTGCCACCAGCAGAACACCCCAAGGTCAGGGGGCCGCTTTCTTT. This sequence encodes CATSRTPQGQGAAFF.

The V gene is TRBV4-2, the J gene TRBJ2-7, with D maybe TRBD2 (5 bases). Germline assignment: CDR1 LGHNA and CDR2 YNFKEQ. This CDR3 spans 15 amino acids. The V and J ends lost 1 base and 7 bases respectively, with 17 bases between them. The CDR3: CASSQGNGLIGEQYF. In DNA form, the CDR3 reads TGTGCCAGCAGCCAAGGCAATGGACTTATTGGGGAGCAGTACTTC.

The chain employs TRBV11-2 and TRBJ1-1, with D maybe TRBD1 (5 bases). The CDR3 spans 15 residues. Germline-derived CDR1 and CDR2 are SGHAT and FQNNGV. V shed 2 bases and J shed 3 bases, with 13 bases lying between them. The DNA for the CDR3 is TGTGCCAGCAGCTTAAGGGCAGGGCGGTACACTGAAGCTTTCTTT. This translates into CASSLRAGRYTEAFF.

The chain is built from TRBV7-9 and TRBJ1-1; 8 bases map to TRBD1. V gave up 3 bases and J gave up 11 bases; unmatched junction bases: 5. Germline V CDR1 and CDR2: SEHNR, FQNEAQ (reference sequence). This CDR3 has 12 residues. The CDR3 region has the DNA TGTGCCAGCAGCTTTCAGGGGGCTACGGCTTTCTTT. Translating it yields CASSFQGATAFF.

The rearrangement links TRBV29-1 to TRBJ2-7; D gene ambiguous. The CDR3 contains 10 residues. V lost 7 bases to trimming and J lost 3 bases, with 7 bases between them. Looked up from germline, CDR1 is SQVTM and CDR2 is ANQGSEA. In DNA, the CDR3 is TGCAGCGCCCTATACTACGAGCAGTACTTC. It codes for CSALYYEQYF.

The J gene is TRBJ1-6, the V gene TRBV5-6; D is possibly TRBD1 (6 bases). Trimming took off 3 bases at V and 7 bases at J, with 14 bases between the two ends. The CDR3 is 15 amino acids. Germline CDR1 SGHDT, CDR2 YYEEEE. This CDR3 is CASSSETTGNSPLHF. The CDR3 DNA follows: TGTGCCAGCAGCTCAGAAACCACAGGGAATTCACCCCTCCACTTT.

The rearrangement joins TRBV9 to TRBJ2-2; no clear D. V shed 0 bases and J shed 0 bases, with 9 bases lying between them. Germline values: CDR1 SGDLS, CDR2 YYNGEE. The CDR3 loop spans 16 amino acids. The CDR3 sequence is CASSVASIANTGELFF. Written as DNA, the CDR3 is TGTGCCAGCAGCGTAGCGTCAATAGCGAACACCGGGGAGCTGTTTTTT.

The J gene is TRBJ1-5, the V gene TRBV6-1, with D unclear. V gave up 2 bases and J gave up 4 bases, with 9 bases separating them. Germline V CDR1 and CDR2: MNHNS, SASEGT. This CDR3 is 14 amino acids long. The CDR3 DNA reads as TGTGCCAGCAGTGAACTCGGGAGAAATCAGCCCCAGCATTTT. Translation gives CASSELGRNQPQHF.

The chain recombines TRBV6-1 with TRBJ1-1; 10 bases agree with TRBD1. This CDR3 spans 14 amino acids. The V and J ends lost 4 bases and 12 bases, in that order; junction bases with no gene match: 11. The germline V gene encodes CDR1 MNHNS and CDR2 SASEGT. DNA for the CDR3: TGTGCCAGCAGTGCGGGACAGGGGTTCGTCAGGCCTTTCTTT. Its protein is CASSAGQGFVRPFF.

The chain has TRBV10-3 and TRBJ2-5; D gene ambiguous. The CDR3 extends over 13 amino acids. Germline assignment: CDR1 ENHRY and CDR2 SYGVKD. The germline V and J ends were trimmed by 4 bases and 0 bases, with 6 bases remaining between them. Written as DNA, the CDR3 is TGTGCCATCAGTGTTAATAACCAAGAGACCCAGTACTTC. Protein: CAISVNNQETQYF.

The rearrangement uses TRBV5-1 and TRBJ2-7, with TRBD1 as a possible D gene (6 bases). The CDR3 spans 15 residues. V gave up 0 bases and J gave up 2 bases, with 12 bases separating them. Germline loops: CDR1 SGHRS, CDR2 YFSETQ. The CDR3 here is CASSLAVGATYEQYF. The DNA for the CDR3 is TGCGCCAGCAGCTTGGCTGTGGGGGCGACCTACGAGCAGTACTTC. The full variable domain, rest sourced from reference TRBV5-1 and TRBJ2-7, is KAGVTQTPRYLIKTRGQQVTLSCSPISGHRSVSWYQQTPGQGLQFLFEYFSETQRNKGNFPGRFSGRQFSNSRSEMNVSTLELGDSALYLCASSLAVGATYEQYFGPGTRLTVT.

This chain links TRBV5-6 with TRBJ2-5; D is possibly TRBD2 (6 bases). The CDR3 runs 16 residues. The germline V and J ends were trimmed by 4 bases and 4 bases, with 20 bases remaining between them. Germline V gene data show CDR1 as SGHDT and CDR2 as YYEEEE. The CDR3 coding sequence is TGTGCCAGCAGCCGACCGGTGGGGGGTTTAGGAGAGACCCAGTACTTC. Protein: CASSRPVGGLGETQYF.

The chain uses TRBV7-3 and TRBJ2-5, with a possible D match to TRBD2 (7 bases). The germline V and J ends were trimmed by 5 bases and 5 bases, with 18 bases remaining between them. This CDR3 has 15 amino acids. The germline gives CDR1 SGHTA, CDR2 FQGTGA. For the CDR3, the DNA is TGTGCCAGCAGCCAAAAGGATGGGGGGGCGGAGACCCAGTACTTC. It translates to CASSQKDGGAETQYF.

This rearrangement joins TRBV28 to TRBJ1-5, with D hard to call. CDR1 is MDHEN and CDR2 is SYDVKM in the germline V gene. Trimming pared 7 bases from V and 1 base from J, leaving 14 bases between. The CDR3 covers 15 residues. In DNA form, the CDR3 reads TGTGCCAGCATCACAGAATCGGGGAGCAATCAGCCCCAGCATTTT. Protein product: CASITESGSNQPQHF.

CDR3 DNA sequence: TGTGCCAGCAGTTACGGGGGGTCATATGGCTACACCTTC. Amino acid sequence: CASSYGGSYGYTF. The chain employs TRBV6-6 and TRBJ1-2; possibly TRBD1 for D (5 bases). In germline, CDR1 is MNHNY, CDR2 SVGAGI (reference sequence). Trimming removed 2 bases from V and 5 bases from J, with 9 bases in between. The CDR3 has 13 residues.

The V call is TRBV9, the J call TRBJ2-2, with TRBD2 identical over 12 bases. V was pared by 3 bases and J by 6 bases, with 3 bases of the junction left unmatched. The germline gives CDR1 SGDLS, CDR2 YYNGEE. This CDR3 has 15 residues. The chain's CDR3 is CASSGTSGVAGELFF. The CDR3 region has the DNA TGTGCCAGCAGCGGGACTAGCGGGGTCGCCGGGGAGCTGTTTTTT.